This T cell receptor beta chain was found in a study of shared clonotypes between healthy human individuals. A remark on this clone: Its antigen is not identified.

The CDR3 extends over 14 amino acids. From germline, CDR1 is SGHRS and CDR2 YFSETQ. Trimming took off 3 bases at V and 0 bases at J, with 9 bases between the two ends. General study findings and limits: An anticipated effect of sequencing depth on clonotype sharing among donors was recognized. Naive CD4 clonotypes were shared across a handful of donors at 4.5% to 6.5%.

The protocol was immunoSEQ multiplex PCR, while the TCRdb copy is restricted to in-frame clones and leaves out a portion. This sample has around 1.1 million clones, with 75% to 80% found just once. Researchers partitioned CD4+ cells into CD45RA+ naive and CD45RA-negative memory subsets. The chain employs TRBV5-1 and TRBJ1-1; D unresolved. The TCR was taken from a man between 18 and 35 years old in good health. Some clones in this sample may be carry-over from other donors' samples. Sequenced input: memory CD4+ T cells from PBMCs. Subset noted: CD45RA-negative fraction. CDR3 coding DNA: TGCGCCAGCAGCTCCCAGTTAATGAACACTGAAGCTTTCTTT. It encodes CASSSQLMNTEAFF.